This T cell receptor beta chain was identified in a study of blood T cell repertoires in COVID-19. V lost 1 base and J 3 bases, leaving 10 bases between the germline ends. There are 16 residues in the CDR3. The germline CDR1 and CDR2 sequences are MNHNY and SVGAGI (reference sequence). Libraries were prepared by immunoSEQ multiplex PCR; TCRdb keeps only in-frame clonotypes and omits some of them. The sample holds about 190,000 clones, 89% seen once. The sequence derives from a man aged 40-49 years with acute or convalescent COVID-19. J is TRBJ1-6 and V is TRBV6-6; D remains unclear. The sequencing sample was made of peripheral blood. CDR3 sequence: CASSYLQELYNSPLHF. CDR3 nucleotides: TGTGCCAGCAGTTACTTGCAGGAACTCTATAATTCACCCCTCCACTTT.